The text below deals with one T cell receptor (beta chain). Which antigen it targets is not known. Per-nucleotide qualities are absent, and no much larger clonotype sits a single base away. As encoded in the germline V gene, CDR1 is SGHDT while CDR2 is YYEEEE. The CDR3 covers 14 residues, taking in both the cysteine and the phenylalanine. Of all the DNA, just the CDR3 is kept, 42 bases in frame from base 1. Clipping removes 2 bases from V and 4 bases from J, with 2 as the unmatched junction base count. Library generation was performed with the immunoSEQ multiplex PCR assay. RNA was extracted from all samples and reverse transcribed into cDNA, which served as template for TCR sequencing. First-strand cDNA was synthesized using SuperScript III with a 2:1 mix of oligo-dT and random hexamers. A synthetic immune receptor repertoire was used to gauge amplification bias, and whatever bias remained was removed computationally. The paper's processing steps were these. Raw reads were preprocessed to remove errors, and CDR3 was defined by IMGT conventions from the conserved cysteine to phenylalanine. Clonality was calculated as 1 minus Shannon entropy normalized by log2 of the number of productive unique TCRs. CD4 or CD8 identity of scalp clones was inferred by cross-referencing scalp TCRbeta sequences with sorted blood CD4 and CD8 repertoires. TCRdb took over this immuneACCESS table, retaining in-frame rearrangements with V and J assigned. Such tables are incomplete; in checked studies, under half of the missing clones stem from an unresolved V gene, and the remainder is unexplained. D and trimming were read from the DNA, whereas the V and J calls and clone size are those reported in that table. The sample table contains a few hundred thousand clones; only one count was recorded for around 57% of them. In total, the top ten clones hold approximately 1.4% of the sample.

This sample is part of a study of CD8+ T cells in alopecia areata listed by TCRdb under 2018. Background on the whole study: The treated patients, all with moderate-to-severe alopecia areata, were enrolled in an open-label pilot trial of oral tofacitinib given at 5 to 10 mg twice daily. Biopsies were taken from tofacitinib-treated patients at baseline and again at 4 and 24 weeks into treatment, and several of those patients also had a later scalp biopsy. TCRbeta CDR3 regions were amplified by immunoSEQ multiplex PCR with 35 Vbeta forward and 13 Jbeta reverse primers. RNA came from the PAXgene miRNA kit for fixed scalp, the miRNeasy kit for PBMCs, and the RNeasy kit for mouse skin. Tofacitinib was given for 6 to 18 months, followed by 6 months of follow-up off drug to assess delayed response and recurrence. Human TCRbeta sequencing covered scalp tissue and sorted CD4+ and CD8+ peripheral blood T cells from patchy and totalis/universalis alopecia areata patients and healthy controls. Scalp clonality was compared among normal scalp (n=4), patchy alopecia areata scalp (n=8), and alopecia totalis/universalis scalp (n=8). In both human patients and the C3H/HeJ mouse model, the study applied high-throughput TCRbeta sequencing to look at T cell clonal expansion in alopecia areata. For the treated patients, the SALT score, which quantifies what percentage of scalp surface area is affected, served as the measure of disease severity. Broader findings and caveats from the paper: Compared with normal scalp, lesional scalp had higher clonality and more expanded CD8+ clones, particularly in alopecia totalis/universalis, a pattern that suggests antigenic drive. During tofacitinib treatment, many expanded lesional clones stuck around in both scalp and blood, and this persistence may partly explain why relapse happens after treatment is stopped. Tofacitinib significantly lowered scalp clonality and the number of expanded CD8+ clones among the top 100 scalp clones. Scalp TCR repertoire analysis is complicated because resident alphabeta T cells in normal human skin are also sequenced, whereas mouse skin is dominated by gammadelta T cells. Shared TCR sequences between patients were less evident than in mice, which may be partly attributable to HLA diversity in the patient population. Because the treated cohort was small and had just a single nonresponder, larger studies are needed to establish links between baseline CD8+ expansion and response.

Read against the paper, the sample's time point label means: about 4 weeks on oral tofacitinib. According to the study, the label for this sample's treatment or condition signals: oral pan-JAK inhibitor, 5-10 mg twice daily. Lesional scalp punch biopsies and peripheral blood were collected from alopecia areata patients. PBMCs were isolated by density centrifugation and stained for CD3, CD4 and CD8, and CD4+ and CD8+ T cells were sorted on a FACSAria. This clonotype was obtained from a human donor with alopecia areata. Here the chain combines TRBV5-6 and TRBJ2-4; TRBD1 lines up with 8 middle nucleotides. This sample comprised CD4+ T cells sorted from blood, obtained at week 4, from a patient treated with tofacitinib. CDR3 protein: CASSFGQGKNIQYF. The sequence in DNA is TGTGCCAGCAGCTTTGGACAGGGAAAAAACATTCAGTACTTC.